The 13 T cell receptor beta chains reported below all come from one sample, sequenced in a study of cytomegalovirus exposure and HLA in healthy donors. Primers: 60 Vbeta forward and 13 Jbeta reverse. Some clones are missing from TCRdb's copy, which holds only in-frame ones; the method was immunoSEQ multiplex PCR. The data show roughly 99,000 clones, 65% to 85% seen once. Sequenced input: PBMCs. These receptors all stem from a man aged 18 to 29 in good health and CMV-seronegative.

This chain joins TRBV5-8 and TRBJ2-3; a weak D match, TRBD1 (6 bases). V lost 9 bases to trimming and J lost 2 bases, with 13 bases between them. This CDR3 has 13 amino acids. CDR1 SGHTS and CDR2 YDEGEE come from the germline V gene. This CDR3 is CATTGSPTDTQYF. CDR3 nucleotide sequence: TGTGCCACCACAGGGTCGCCCACAGATACGCAGTATTTT.

This sequence joins TRBV19 and TRBJ2-1; 11 positions match TRBD2. Germline lookup yields CDR1 LNHDA and CDR2 SQIVND (reference sequence). The CDR3 loop spans 14 amino acids. The V and J ends lost 9 bases and 9 bases, in that order; junction bases with no gene match: 10. The CDR3 region is CARYSGGVGAEQFF. As DNA, the CDR3 is TGTGCCAGGTATAGCGGGGGGGTTGGTGCTGAGCAGTTCTTC.

The CDR3 coding sequence is TGTGCCAGTAGTACACTAGCGGGGGGGCCGACAGATACGCAGTATTTT. Amino acids: CASSTLAGGPTDTQYF. This chain links TRBV19 with TRBJ2-3; TRBD2 matches 13 bases. This CDR3 comprises 16 residues. V trimming: 4 bases; J trimming: 3 bases; junction bases outside the gene matches: 4. Germline-derived CDR1 and CDR2 are LNHDA and SQIVND (reference sequence).

The chain is built from TRBV7-8 and TRBJ2-2; 9 nucleotides line up with TRBD2. Germline CDR1 is SGHVS and CDR2 is FQNEAQ. Germline trimming cut 2 bases from V and 4 bases from J; bases unmatched to any gene: 5. CDR3 length: 16 residues. DNA for the CDR3: TGTGCCAGCAGCTTAAGTCTAGCGGGACTCACCGGGGAGCTGTTTTTT. Translated: CASSLSLAGLTGELFF.

The chain links TRBV19 to TRBJ2-1, with 12 positions matching TRBD2. The CDR3 length is 14 residues. CDR1 LNHDA and CDR2 SQIVND come from the germline V gene (reference sequence). V shed 6 bases and J 5 bases; nucleotides not matched to a gene: 2. This CDR3 reads CASRTSGGNNEQFF. The CDR3 DNA follows: TGTGCCAGTAGGACTAGCGGGGGAAACAATGAGCAGTTCTTC.

The chain employs TRBV5-1 and TRBJ2-6; D gene ambiguous. There are 13 residues in the CDR3. Germline loops: CDR1 SGHRS, CDR2 YFSETQ. Trimming removed 4 bases at V and 3 bases at J, with 5 bases between. CDR3 in amino acids: CASSPGGANVLTF. The DNA of the CDR3 is TGCGCCAGCAGCCCCGGTGGGGCCAACGTCCTGACTTTC.

V is TRBV6-1 and J is TRBJ2-1, with 9 bases lining up with TRBD2. Unmatched junction bases numbered 14, after V lost 4 bases and J lost 4 bases. Per germline, CDR1 MNHNS and CDR2 SASEGT. The CDR3 is made up of 18 amino acids. This CDR3 reads CASSGGQGGSGGYNEQFF. In DNA, the CDR3 is TGTGCCAGCAGTGGCGGGCAGGGGGGTAGCGGGGGTTACAATGAGCAGTTCTTC.

The V and J genes are TRBV6-5 and TRBJ2-2; D gene uncertain. Germline V gene sequence: CDR1 MNHEY, CDR2 SVGAGI. V was cut by 4 bases and J by 0 bases, with 9 bases left in between. The CDR3 loop spans 15 amino acids. The CDR3 here is CASSWAVSNTGELFF. For the CDR3, the DNA is TGTGCCAGCAGTTGGGCAGTTTCGAACACCGGGGAGCTGTTTTTT.

This clone was counted between two and nine times. The chain uses TRBV6-5 and TRBJ1-6; 8 bases line up with TRBD1. The CDR3 totals 13 residues. V lost 7 bases, J lost 10 bases, and 6 bases stayed unmatched. Per the germline V gene, CDR1 is MNHEY and CDR2 is SVGAGI. The CDR3 sequence: CASTKRTGSPLHF. CDR3 nucleotides: TGTGCCAGCACCAAAAGGACAGGGTCACCCCTCCACTTT.

V gene TRBV4-3 combines with J gene TRBJ2-1, with 8 positions matching TRBD1. With 0 bases clipped from V and 4 bases from J, the junction kept 5 bases outside the gene matches. The CDR3 sequence is 16 residues long. Germline values: CDR1 LGHNA, CDR2 YSLEER. CDR3 region: CASSQDGRGLYNEQFF. The CDR3 DNA reads as TGCGCCAGCAGCCAAGATGGCAGGGGGCTTTACAATGAGCAGTTCTTC.

The rearrangement joins TRBV25-1 to TRBJ2-3, with 7 bases identical to TRBD1. Germline CDR1 and CDR2: MGHDK and SYGVNS. This CDR3 is built from 13 residues. Trimming took 4 bases from V and 4 from J; bases not matched to a gene: 2. CDR3 DNA: TGTGCCAGCAGTGCTACAGGGGCAGATACGCAGTATTTT. Amino acids: CASSATGADTQYF.

The chain recombines TRBV2 with TRBJ2-2, with 8 bases fitting TRBD1. Germline loops: CDR1 SNHLY, CDR2 FYNNEI. V gave up 1 base and J gave up 4 bases; unmatched junction bases: 2. The CDR3 length is 15 residues. Here the CDR3 DNA reads TGTGCCAGCAGTGAAGTGACAGGGGCCACCGGGGAGCTGTTTTTT. It translates to CASSEVTGATGELFF. Full variable domain (missing parts from reference TRBV2 and TRBJ2-2): EPEVTQTPSHQVTQMGQEVILRCVPISNHLYFYWYRQILGQKVEFLVSFYNNEISEKSEIFDDQFSVERPDGSNFTLKIRSTKLEDSAMYFCASSEVTGATGELFFGEGSRLTVL.

This clone occurred a few times. This rearrangement joins TRBV18 to TRBJ2-3, with D perhaps TRBD2 (5 bases). With 3 bases removed from V and 1 base from J, the gap between germline ends came to 5 bases. Germline V gives CDR1 KGHSH, CDR2 LQKENI. The CDR3 is 13 residues long. The CDR3 DNA follows: TGTGCCAGCTCACCGCGGGGCACAGATACGCAGTATTTT. Encoded protein: CASSPRGTDTQYF.